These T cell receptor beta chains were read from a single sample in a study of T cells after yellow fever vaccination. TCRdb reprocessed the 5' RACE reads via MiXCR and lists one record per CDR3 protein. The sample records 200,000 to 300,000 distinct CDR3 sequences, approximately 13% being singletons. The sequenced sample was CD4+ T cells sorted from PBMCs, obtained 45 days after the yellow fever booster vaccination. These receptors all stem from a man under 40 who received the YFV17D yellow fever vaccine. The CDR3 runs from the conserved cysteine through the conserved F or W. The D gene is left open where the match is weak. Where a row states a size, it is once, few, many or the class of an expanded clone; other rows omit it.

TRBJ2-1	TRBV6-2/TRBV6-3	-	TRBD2	CASSYGSGRYNEQFF	TGTGCCAGCAGTTACGGGAGCGGGAGGTACAATGAGCAGTTCTTC
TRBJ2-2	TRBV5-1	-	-	CASSYRDLNGELFF	TGCGCCAGCAGCTACCGGGACCTTAACGGGGAGCTGTTTTTT
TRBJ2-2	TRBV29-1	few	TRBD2	CSVGTSGNTGELFF	TGCAGCGTTGGGACTAGCGGGAACACCGGGGAGCTGTTTTTT
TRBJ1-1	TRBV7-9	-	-	CASSSNPRVNTEAFF	TGTGCCAGCAGTTCCAACCCCAGGGTCAACACTGAAGCTTTCTTT
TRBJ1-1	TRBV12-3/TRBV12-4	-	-	CASSRSGLANTEAFF	TGTGCCAGCAGCAGATCTGGGCTGGCGAACACTGAAGCTTTCTTT
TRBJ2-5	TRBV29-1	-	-	CSVVRGASQYF	TGCAGCGTTGTAAGGGGGGCGTCCCAGTACTTC
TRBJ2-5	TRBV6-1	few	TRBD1	CASRLSDRVWGETQYF	TGTGCCAGCAGACTTTCCGACAGGGTATGGGGGGAGACCCAGTACTTC
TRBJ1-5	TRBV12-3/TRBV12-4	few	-	CASSLGPSQLPQHF	TGTGCCAGCAGTCTCGGCCCAAGTCAATTACCCCAGCATTTT
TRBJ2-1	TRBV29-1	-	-	CSAGTAYGTAF	TGCAGCGCCGGAACGGCTTATGGTACCGCGTTC
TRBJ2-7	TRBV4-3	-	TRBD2	CASSQGREIRSEQYF	TGCGCCAGCAGCCAAGGGCGGGAGATTCGTTCCGAGCAGTACTTC
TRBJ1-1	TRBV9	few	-	CARVDSGEAFF	TGTGCCAGAGTCGACAGTGGCGAAGCTTTCTTT
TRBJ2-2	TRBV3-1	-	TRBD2	CASSQGLAETGELFF	TGTGCCAGCAGCCAGGGACTAGCGGAAACCGGGGAGCTGTTTTTT
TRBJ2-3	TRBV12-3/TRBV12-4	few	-	CASSLWGKIGDTQYF	TGTGCCAGCAGTTTATGGGGGAAGATAGGAGATACGCAGTATTTT